Presented here are 14 T cell receptor beta chains from one specimen sequenced in a study of blood T cell repertoires in COVID-19. Method: immunoSEQ multiplex PCR; TCRdb's copy keeps in-frame clones and lacks some. The sample records approximately 440,000 clones, approximately 90% being singletons. Sequencing was done on a sample of PBMCs or T cells enriched from blood (not recorded which). Receptors originate from a woman under 30 who had recovered from COVID-19.

The rearrangement uses TRBV6-1 and TRBJ2-5, with TRBD2 identical over 11 bases. Germline V gives CDR1 MNHNS, CDR2 SASEGT. V dropped 3 bases and J dropped 9; count of bases not matched to a gene: 9. The CDR3 is 15 amino acids. CDR3 DNA sequence: TGTGCCAGCAGTGAGTCCTTAACTAGCGGGGGATCCCAGTACTTC. This gives the protein CASSESLTSGGSQYF.

The chain employs TRBV11-3 and TRBJ1-1, with unresolved D. The CDR3 spans 12 residues. Trimming took off 3 bases at V and 5 bases at J, with 7 bases between the two ends. Germline V lookup: CDR1 SGHNT, CDR2 YENEEA. CDR3 DNA sequence: TGTGCCAGCAGCTTCCGTAATACTGAAGCTTTCTTT. Residues: CASSFRNTEAFF.

J is TRBJ2-3 and V is TRBV7-3; TRBD2 aligns across 15 bases. The CDR3 contains 19 residues. V gave up 5 bases and J gave up 2 bases; unmatched junction bases: 11. CDR1 SGHTA and CDR2 FQGTGA come from the germline V gene. The CDR3: CASSLSLGLAGGPTDTQYF. As DNA, the CDR3 is TGTGCCAGCAGCCTCTCCCTGGGACTAGCGGGGGGCCCCACAGATACGCAGTATTTT.

The gene calls are TRBV11-2 and TRBJ1-1; 7 bases line up with TRBD1. From germline, CDR1 is SGHAT and CDR2 FQNNGV. The junction had 9 bases not matched to a gene; V was cut back by 6 bases and J by 5 bases. The CDR3 runs 14 residues. The CDR3 reads CASRRGQEGTEAFF. In DNA, the CDR3 is TGTGCCAGCAGACGCGGACAGGAGGGGACTGAAGCTTTCTTT. The complete variable domain, with remaining parts taken from reference TRBV11-2 and TRBJ1-1, reads EAGVAQSPRYKIIEKRQSVAFWCNPISGHATLYWYQQILGQGPKLLIQFQNNGVVDDSQLPKDRFSAERLKGVDSTLKIQPAKLEDSAVYLCASRRGQEGTEAFFGQGTRLTVV.

V is TRBV5-1 and J is TRBJ2-5; no clear D. CDR3 size: 14 residues. V was cut by 0 bases and J by 1 base, with 7 bases left in between. The germline gives CDR1 SGHRS, CDR2 YFSETQ. The CDR3: CASSLEAAQETQYF. CDR3 DNA: TGCGCCAGCAGCTTGGAGGCGGCCCAAGAGACCCAGTACTTC.

This sequence joins TRBV5-6 and TRBJ1-2; the D gene is possibly TRBD1 (5 bases). The CDR3 is 14 amino acids. The V gene's germline CDR1 is SGHDT and CDR2 YYEEEE. V was shortened by 0 bases and J by 5 bases, with 11 bases between the two germline ends. DNA of the CDR3: TGTGCCAGCAGCTTGGACAGGCTACCTTATGGCTACACCTTC. This encodes CASSLDRLPYGYTF.

Worth noting for this clone: The same CDR3 can be traced to other DNA sequences in this sample. The chain has TRBV30 and TRBJ1-1; D is unresolved. Trimming stripped 5 bases from V and 1 base from J, with 5 bases between. The CDR3 totals 11 residues. CDR1 is GTSNPN and CDR2 is SVGIG in the germline V gene (reference sequence). The CDR3 DNA sequence: TGTGCCTGGGAGAGGAACACTGAAGCTTTCTTT. It encodes CAWERNTEAFF.

The chain uses TRBV5-1 and TRBJ1-4; maybe TRBD1 (6 bases). The V end lost 4 bases, the J end lost 0 bases, and 10 bases lay between the germline ends. CDR1 is SGHRS, CDR2 YFSETQ, per germline. CDR3 size: 15 residues. The CDR3 protein is CASSPEGATNEKLFF. The CDR3 DNA reads TGCGCCAGCAGCCCCGAGGGGGCAACTAATGAAAAACTGTTTTTT.

This clone appeared a few times. This chain connects TRBV10-3 to TRBJ2-5; 8 bases match TRBD2. CDR3 length: 13 amino acids. The germline gives CDR1 ENHRY, CDR2 SYGVKD. V shed 6 bases, J shed 4 bases, and the junction held 4 bases outside the gene matches. CDR3 residues: CAIRAGGGETQYF. For the CDR3, the DNA is TGTGCCATCAGGGCGGGGGGCGGAGAGACCCAGTACTTC.

V usage is TRBV18 and J usage is TRBJ2-1, with TRBD1 matching 7 bases. Looked up from germline, CDR1 is KGHSH and CDR2 is LQKENI. There are 13 residues in the CDR3. After removal of 2 bases from V and 6 bases from J, the junction contained 1 base not matched to a gene. In DNA form, the CDR3 reads TGTGCCAGCTCACCAAACAGGGGCAATGAGCAGTTCTTC. It translates to CASSPNRGNEQFF. Variable domain in full (rest from reference TRBV18 and TRBJ2-1): NAGVMQNPRHLVRRRGQEARLRCSPMKGHSHVYWYRQLPEEGLKFMVYLQKENIIDESGMPKERFSAEFPKEGPSILRIQQVVRGDSAAYFCASSPNRGNEQFFGPGTRLTVL.

The V call is TRBV4-1, the J call TRBJ1-4, with D possibly being TRBD1 (6 bases). CDR3 length equals 16 residues. With 1 base removed from V and 8 bases from J, the gap between germline ends came to 17 bases. The V gene's germline CDR1 is MGHRA and CDR2 YSYEKL. CDR3 loop: CASSQGPGVIGEKLFF. The CDR3 DNA is TGCGCCAGCAGCCAAGGTCCAGGGGTGATAGGAGAAAAACTGTTTTTT.

The chain combines TRBV19 with TRBJ1-2; no firm D call. This CDR3 contains 14 residues. Germline V gene data show CDR1 as LNHDA and CDR2 as SQIVND (reference sequence). V lost 4 bases and J lost 4, with 13 bases in between. The CDR3 nucleotides read TGTGCCAGTAGTAACCCTCCGAGAGTCTATGGCTACACCTTC. Residues: CASSNPPRVYGYTF.

The chain joins TRBV10-1 to TRBJ1-1, with a tentative D call TRBD1 (6 bases). This CDR3 has 13 residues. Germline V gene lookup returns CDR1 WNHNN and CDR2 SYGVQD (reference sequence). V was shortened by 4 bases and J by 0 bases, with 6 bases between the two germline ends. CDR3 nucleotide sequence: TGCGCCAGCAGTGGGACAGTGAACACTGAAGCTTTCTTT. Encoded protein: CASSGTVNTEAFF.

DNA of the CDR3: TGTGCCAGCAGTTATGTGGACAGGGGGCCAAGTTCACCCCTCCACTTT. Protein sequence: CASSYVDRGPSSPLHF. The chain carries TRBV6-5 and TRBJ1-6, with 11 bases aligning to TRBD1. V shed 3 bases and J 9 bases; nucleotides not matched to a gene: 7. The CDR3 totals 16 residues. Germline V lookup: CDR1 MNHEY, CDR2 SVGAGI.